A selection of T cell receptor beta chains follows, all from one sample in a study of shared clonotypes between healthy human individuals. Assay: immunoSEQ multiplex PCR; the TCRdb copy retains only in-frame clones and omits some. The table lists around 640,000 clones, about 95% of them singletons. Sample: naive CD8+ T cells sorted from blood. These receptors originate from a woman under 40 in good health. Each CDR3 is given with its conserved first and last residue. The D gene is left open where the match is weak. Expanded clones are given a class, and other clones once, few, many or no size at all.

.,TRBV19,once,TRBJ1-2,TGTGCCAGTAGTCCTCGGGGGGGGTCGATCTTTGGCTACACCTTC,CASSPRGGSIFGYTF
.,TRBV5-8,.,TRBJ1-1,TGTGCCAGCAGCCCATCAGGGAGGAACACTGAAGCTTTCTTT,CASSPSGRNTEAFF
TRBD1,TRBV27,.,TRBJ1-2,TGTGCCAGCAGTTTTTTTGGGACAGGGAAGGATGGCTACACCTTC,CASSFFGTGKDGYTF
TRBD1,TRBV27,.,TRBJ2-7,TGTGCCAGCAGTTTTACCGGGACAGGGTACGAGCAGTACTTC,CASSFTGTGYEQYF
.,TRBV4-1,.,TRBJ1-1,TGCGCCAGCAGCTTCGGGCCGTTGGACACTGAAGCTTTCTTT,CASSFGPLDTEAFF
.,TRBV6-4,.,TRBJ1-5,TGTGCCAGCAGGATGGACAGTCATAGCAATCAGCCCCAGCATTTT,CASRMDSHSNQPQHF
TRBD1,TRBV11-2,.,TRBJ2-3,TGTGCCAGCAGCTTGGGGACAGGGGGCACAGATACGCAGTATTTT,CASSLGTGGTDTQYF
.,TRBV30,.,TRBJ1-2,TGTGCCTGGAGTTTGGGTGAGGGAGGCTATGGCTACACCTTC,CAWSLGEGGYGYTF
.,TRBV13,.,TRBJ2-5,TGTGCCAGCAGCTTAGTTCGGACAGAAGAGACCCAGTACTTC,CASSLVRTEETQYF
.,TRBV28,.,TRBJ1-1,TGTGCCAGCAACTCCCCGGGAGGTCCATTCACTGAAGCTTTCTTT,CASNSPGGPFTEAFF
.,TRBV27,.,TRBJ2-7,TGTGCCAGCAGTTTATCAGGACTACCTCCTGCAACCTACGAGCAGTACTTC,CASSLSGLPPATYEQYF
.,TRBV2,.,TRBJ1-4,TGTGCCAGCAGGGTAACCAGTAATGAAAAACTGTTTTTT,CASRVTSNEKLFF
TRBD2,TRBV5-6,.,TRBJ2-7,TGTGCCAGCAGCTTGGCGACTAGCGGACACTACGAGCAGTACTTC,CASSLATSGHYEQYF
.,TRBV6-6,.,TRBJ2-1,TGTGCCAGCAGTTACCTAGGGAATGAGCAGTTCTTC,CASSYLGNEQFF
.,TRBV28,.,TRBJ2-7,TGTGCCAGCAGTCAATCCTACGAGCAGTACTTC,CASSQSYEQYF
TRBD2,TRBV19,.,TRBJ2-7,TGTGCCAGTAGTATAACTAGCGGGAGTTTCGAGCAGTACTTC,CASSITSGSFEQYF
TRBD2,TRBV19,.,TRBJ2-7,TGTGCCAGTAGTCCTGCCCTAGCGGACGACTACGAGCAGTACTTC,CASSPALADDYEQYF
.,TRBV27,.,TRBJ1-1,TGTGCCAGCAGTTTCCGGGGCTCCACTGAAGCTTTCTTT,CASSFRGSTEAFF
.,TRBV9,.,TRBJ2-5,TGTGCCAGCAGCCCGTGGGACGGGTACCAAGAGACCCAGTACTTC,CASSPWDGYQETQYF
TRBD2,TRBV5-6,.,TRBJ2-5,TGTGCCAGCAGCTTCCTCACTAGCGGGAGGCGGGAGACCCAGTACTTC,CASSFLTSGRRETQYF
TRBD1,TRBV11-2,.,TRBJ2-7,TGTGCCGACAGGGCGGTGAGCTCCTACGAGCAGTACTTC,CADRAVSSYEQYF
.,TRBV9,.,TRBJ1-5,TGTGCCAGCAGCGTAGAGGACAACAATCAGCCCCAGCATTTT,CASSVEDNNQPQHF
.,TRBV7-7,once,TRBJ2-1,TGTGCCAGCAGCTATGGTAGGGACAATGAGCAGTTCTTC,CASSYGRDNEQFF
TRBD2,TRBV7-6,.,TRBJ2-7,TGTGCCAGCAGCTTAGTGGCGGGAGAGGGTGTACGGTCCTACGAGCAGTACTTC,CASSLVAGEGVRSYEQYF
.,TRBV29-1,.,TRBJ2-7,TGCAGCGTTGCGACAGGTTGGTCCTACGAGCAGTACTTC,CSVATGWSYEQYF
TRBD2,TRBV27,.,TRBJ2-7,TGTGCCAGCAGTTCCTTAGCGGGGAGCTCTTCCTACGAGCAGTACTTC,CASSSLAGSSSYEQYF
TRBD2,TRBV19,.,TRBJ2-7,TGTGCCAGTAGTACCTTTCTAGCGGGAGCCTACGAGCAGTACTTC,CASSTFLAGAYEQYF
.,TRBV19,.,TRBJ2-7,TGTGCCAGTAGTATCGGGGCGGGTTTAGCCTACGAGCAGTACTTC,CASSIGAGLAYEQYF
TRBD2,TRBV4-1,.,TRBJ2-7,TGCGCCAGCAGCCAAGGTTCTAGCGGTTACGAGCAGTACTTC,CASSQGSSGYEQYF
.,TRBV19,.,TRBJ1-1,TGTGCCAGTAGTACCTTCGGGGAGGTGACTGAAGCTTTCTTT,CASSTFGEVTEAFF
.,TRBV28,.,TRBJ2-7,TGTGCCAGCAGGGTCCAGGGGCCCTCCTACGAGCAGTACTTC,CASRVQGPSYEQYF
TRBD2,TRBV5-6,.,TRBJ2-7,TGTGCCAGCAGCTTGGGAACTAGCGGGAGGACTGTCTCCTACGAGCAGTACTTC,CASSLGTSGRTVSYEQYF
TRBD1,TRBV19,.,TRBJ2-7,TGTGCCAGTAGTACGGGTTATATTGACAGGGACCCCTACGAGCAGTACTTC,CASSTGYIDRDPYEQYF
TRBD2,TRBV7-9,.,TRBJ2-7,TGTGCCAGCAGCGTTAGCGGGAGGGACTACGAGCAGTACTTC,CASSVSGRDYEQYF
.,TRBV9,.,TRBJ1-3,TGTGCCAGCAGCGCCGCAGGGTTATCTGGAAACACCATATATTTT,CASSAAGLSGNTIYF
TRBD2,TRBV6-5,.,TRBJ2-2,TGTGCCAGCAGTTACCGCACTAGCGGGAGTTCAGGGGAGCTGTTTTTT,CASSYRTSGSSGELFF
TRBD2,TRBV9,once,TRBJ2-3,TGTGCCAGCAGCACAGAGCCCCGCGGGAGGGCCCAAGATACGCAGTATTTT,CASSTEPRGRAQDTQYF
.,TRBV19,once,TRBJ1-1,TGTGCCAGTACGCCCCTCTCGGGGGCAAACACTGAAGCTTTCTTT,CASTPLSGANTEAFF
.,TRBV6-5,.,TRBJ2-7,TGTGCCAGCACTCAGGGGCCGACCTCCTACGAGCAGTACTTC,CASTQGPTSYEQYF